This paragraph covers one T cell receptor beta chain sequence. These data belong to a study of OX40 agonist ivuxolimab in advanced cancers. Libraries were prepared by immunoSEQ multiplex PCR; TCRdb keeps only in-frame clonotypes and omits some of them. Of approximately 76,000 clones in the sample, around 85% were seen once. The germline V gene has CDR1 KGHSH and CDR2 LQKENI. Trimming stripped 3 bases from V and 4 bases from J, with 10 bases between. The CDR3 is 14 residues long. The gene calls are TRBV18 and TRBJ1-5; D remains ambiguous. The sample here was CD4+ or CD8+ T cells sorted from blood, taken in a trial of the OX40 agonist ivuxolimab. The clonotype was recovered from an adult with an advanced solid tumor such as melanoma, head and neck, liver or kidney cancer. The CDR3 protein is CASSPGLLNQPQHF. In DNA form, the CDR3 reads TGTGCCAGCTCACCGGGATTACTAAATCAGCCCCAGCATTTT.